One and the same sample provided the 30 T cell receptor beta chains below, sequenced in a study of response to subunit inactivated influenza vaccine. TCRdb itself ran the RT-PCR reads through MiXCR, one entry per CDR3 protein. The sample yields 650,000 to 850,000 distinct CDR3 sequences, roughly 13% seen once. The specimen was PBMCs from blood, collected less than 15 days before vaccination. The receptors stem from a man between 45 and 60 years old who received an inactivated influenza vaccine.

This clonotype was seen more than once but under ten times. The chain is built from TRBV29-1 and TRBJ1-4; D is uncertain. The V end was cut by 7 bases, the J end by 0 bases, with 12 bases between. Germline CDR1 and CDR2: SQVTM and ANQGSEA. This CDR3 spans 14 amino acids. CDR3 residues: CSASSFATNEKLFF. The DNA for the CDR3 is TGCAGCGCTAGCAGCTTCGCAACTAATGAAAAACTGTTTTTT. Filled out from reference TRBV29-1 and TRBJ1-4, the complete variable domain reads SAVISQKPSRDICQRGTSLTIQCQVDSQVTMMFWYRQQPGQSLTLIATANQGSEATYESGFVIDKFPISRPNLTFSTLTVSNMSPEDSSIYLCSASSFATNEKLFFGSGTQLSVL.

This clonotype was counted between two and nine times. V and J are TRBV9 and TRBJ2-4; either TRBD1 or TRBD2 may supply D (5 bases each). The V end was cut by 0 bases, the J end by 3 bases, with 19 bases between. CDR1 and CDR2 from the germline V gene are SGDLS and YYNGEE. The CDR3 is 18 amino acids. CDR3 loop: CASSVGWGTPLGKNIQYF. The CDR3 DNA reads TGTGCCAGCAGCGTAGGGTGGGGGACCCCCCTAGGCAAAAACATTCAGTACTTC.

There are a few counts of this clonotype. Given a much more abundant clone one base away, this may be a read error. This chain joins TRBV6-2 or TRBV6-3 and TRBJ2-1; D call uncertain. This CDR3 spans 13 amino acids. The germline gives CDR1 MNHEY, CDR2 SVGEGT. V dropped 2 bases and J dropped 5 bases, with 7 bases sitting between them. This CDR3 reads CASSYSPDNEQFF. CDR3 sequence (DNA): TGTGCCAGCAGTTACAGCCCAGACAATGAGCAGTTCTTC.

The chain joins TRBV7-9 to TRBJ1-5; D is uncertain. The V end lost 4 bases, the J end lost 6 bases, and 7 bases lay between the germline ends. This CDR3 has 12 residues. CDR1 is SEHNR, CDR2 FQNEAQ, per germline (reference sequence). CDR3 coding DNA: TGTGCCAGCAGCTCGGGAGGTCAGCCCCAGCATTTT. Protein: CASSSGGQPQHF.

J is TRBJ1-6 and V is TRBV16; D perhaps matches TRBD1 (5 bases). V shed 0 bases and J shed 2 bases, with 5 bases lying between them. The germline V gene encodes CDR1 KGHSY and CDR2 FQNENV. CDR3 length: 15 residues. CDR3 nucleotides: TGTGCCAGCAGCCAATCGACAGCCTATAATTCACCCCTCCACTTT. Residues: CASSQSTAYNSPLHF.

This clonotype was counted many times. The chain couples TRBV11-2 to TRBJ1-2; unclear D gene. The CDR3 contains 12 residues. The V gene lost 5 bases and the J gene lost 8 bases, with 12 bases spanning the gap. Germline V gene lookup returns CDR1 SGHAT and CDR2 FQNNGV. CDR3 amino acids: CASSKGTVGYTF. DNA of the CDR3: TGTGCCAGCAGCAAGGGTACGGTCGGCTACACCTTC.

The rearrangement links TRBV28 to TRBJ1-1; tentatively, D is TRBD1 (5 bases). The CDR3 has 14 amino acids. The germline V gene encodes CDR1 MDHEN and CDR2 SYDVKM. V lost 8 bases and J lost 4, with 17 bases in between. CDR3 sequence: CASGTLGRGTEAFF. The CDR3 DNA follows: TGTGCCAGCGGGACGTTGGGGAGGGGCACTGAAGCTTTCTTT.

This clonotype was found a few times. J is TRBJ2-3 and V is TRBV5-1, with TRBD2 matching over 11 bases. Germline V gene sequence: CDR1 SGHRS, CDR2 YFSETQ. This CDR3 is built from 18 residues. V lost 3 bases, J lost 0 bases, and 9 bases stayed unmatched. The DNA of the CDR3 is TGCGCCAGCAGCTCTGGGACTAGCGGAATTACTAGCACAGATACGCAGTATTTT. Protein: CASSSGTSGITSTDTQYF. Based on the CDR3 plus reference TRBV5-1 and TRBJ2-3, the full variable domain is KAGVTQTPRYLIKTRGQQVTLSCSPISGHRSVSWYQQTPGQGLQFLFEYFSETQRNKGNFPGRFSGRQFSNSRSEMNVSTLELGDSALYLCASSSGTSGITSTDTQYFGPGTRLTVL.

The genes are TRBV14 and TRBJ1-2; tentative D call: TRBD1 (6 bases). The V gene lost 1 base and the J gene lost 2 bases, with 11 bases spanning the gap. Germline lookup yields CDR1 SGHDN and CDR2 FVKESK. The CDR3 is 15 residues long. The CDR3 protein is CASSQGDTTNYGYTF. The CDR3 DNA reads TGTGCCAGCAGCCAAGGGGACACCACGAACTATGGCTACACCTTC.

This clonotype was picked up many times. The V and J genes are TRBV9 and TRBJ2-5; tentative D call: TRBD2 (7 bases). The germline V and J ends were trimmed by 5 bases and 5 bases, with 13 bases remaining between them. CDR3 length equals 13 residues. The germline gives CDR1 SGDLS, CDR2 YYNGEE. CDR3 in amino acids: CASSVGGLETQYF. The DNA of the CDR3 is TGTGCCAGCAGTGTGGGGGGGCTCGAGACCCAGTACTTC.

This chain uses TRBV12-3 or TRBV12-4 with TRBJ1-1; perhaps TRBD1 as D (5 bases). The CDR3 has 12 amino acids. With 5 bases removed from V and 11 bases from J, the gap between germline ends came to 15 bases. CDR3 sequence: CASSKLGDRAFF. CDR3 nucleotide sequence: TGTGCCAGCAGTAAGTTAGGGGACCGGGCTTTCTTT.

The gene calls are TRBV11-2 and TRBJ2-1; 8 bases map to TRBD2. CDR1 and CDR2 from the germline V gene are SGHAT and FQNNGV. Trimming removed 6 bases from V and 2 bases from J; junction bases left unmatched: 9. The CDR3 runs 16 residues. The CDR3 here is CASRASYGRAYNEQFF. The CDR3 DNA follows: TGTGCCAGCAGGGCAAGCTACGGGAGGGCCTACAATGAGCAGTTCTTC.

The chain links TRBV5-1 to TRBJ2-1, with TRBD1 identical over 12 bases. The CDR3 runs to 17 residues. The V gene end was trimmed by 0 bases and the J gene end by 9 bases; junction bases not matched to a gene: 10. Per germline, CDR1 SGHRS and CDR2 YFSETQ. The CDR3 is CASSLAAGQGAGSEQFF. CDR3 sequence (DNA): TGCGCCAGCAGCTTGGCCGCGGGACAGGGGGCGGGAAGTGAGCAGTTCTTC.

This clonotype was detected many times. The V gene is TRBV4-3, the J gene TRBJ2-1; the D is unclear. V shed 0 bases and J shed 0 bases, with 6 bases lying between them. The germline V gene has CDR1 LGHNA and CDR2 YSLEER. The CDR3 is 15 amino acids. DNA of the CDR3: TGCGCCAGCAGCCAAGATTTAGGCTCCTACAATGAGCAGTTCTTC. It is translated as CASSQDLGSYNEQFF.

This clonotype was observed a single time. The rearrangement joins TRBV2 to TRBJ2-5; a weak D match, TRBD1 (5 bases). Looked up from germline, CDR1 is SNHLY and CDR2 is FYNNEI. Trimming removed 3 bases from V and 5 bases from J, with 16 bases in between. The CDR3 spans 15 residues. The CDR3 reads CASSDPALTVETQYF. The CDR3 bases are TGTGCCAGCAGTGACCCCGCTCTGACAGTCGAGACCCAGTACTTC. Full variable domain (missing parts from reference TRBV2 and TRBJ2-5): EPEVTQTPSHQVTQMGQEVILRCVPISNHLYFYWYRQILGQKVEFLVSFYNNEISEKSEIFDDQFSVERPDGSNFTLKIRSTKLEDSAMYFCASSDPALTVETQYFGPGTRLLVL.

V and J are TRBV12-3 or TRBV12-4 and TRBJ2-7, with D unclear. The CDR3 sequence is 15 residues long. V shed 0 bases and J shed 1 base, with 10 bases lying between them. The CDR3 DNA reads TGTGCCAGCAGTTTAGCCCCCGGGCCATCCTACGAGCAGTACTTC. Translating gives CASSLAPGPSYEQYF.

The chain links TRBV6-1 to TRBJ2-7, with a weak D call TRBD1 (6 bases). This CDR3 spans 12 amino acids. Trimming took off 3 bases at V and 9 bases at J, with 12 bases between the two ends. Per the germline V gene, CDR1 is MNHNS and CDR2 is SASEGT. This CDR3 is CASSDRGRRQYF. The CDR3 nucleotides read TGTGCCAGCAGTGACAGGGGTCGCCGGCAGTACTTC.

The chain links TRBV7-6 to TRBJ2-7; D gene ambiguous. This CDR3 contains 13 residues. CDR1 and CDR2 (germline): SGHVS, FNYEAQ. Trimming took off 5 bases at V and 6 bases at J, with 14 bases between the two ends. CDR3 protein: CASSPSESGEQYF. The CDR3 DNA reads as TGTGCCAGCAGCCCCTCAGAGTCCGGCGAGCAGTACTTC.

This clonotype was seen only a few times. The chain joins TRBV7-2 to TRBJ2-1; weak D call: TRBD2 (5 bases). Deletions cut 0 bases from V and 4 bases from J, with 13 bases between. Germline loops: CDR1 SGHTA, CDR2 FQGNSA. CDR3 size: 16 residues. The CDR3 region is CASSLAELTSYNEQFF. The CDR3 coding sequence is TGTGCCAGCAGCTTAGCGGAACTAACTAGTTACAATGAGCAGTTCTTC.

This clonotype came up a few times. This sequence joins TRBV25-1 and TRBJ1-2; TRBD1 might be the D (5 bases). The CDR3 sequence is 12 residues long. V lost 4 bases to trimming and J lost 4 bases, with 7 bases between them. The V gene's germline CDR1 is MGHDK and CDR2 SYGVNS. For the CDR3, the DNA is TGTGCCAGCAGTGTAGGGACCTATGGCTACACCTTC. Translating gives CASSVGTYGYTF.

This clonotype has more than one count but fewer than ten. The chain joins TRBV29-1 to TRBJ2-3; D not resolved. Germline V gives CDR1 SQVTM, CDR2 ANQGSEA. Trimming left V 3 bases short and J 4 bases short, with 11 bases between. The CDR3 totals 13 residues. CDR3 DNA sequence: TGCAGCGTTGAGGTTGTCGTGGCAGATACGCAGTATTTT. Its protein product is CSVEVVVADTQYF.

CDR3 sequence: CASSPDVNQPQHF. The CDR3 bases are TGCGCCAGCAGCCCGGACGTTAATCAGCCCCAGCATTTT. The gene calls are TRBV5-1 and TRBJ1-5; the D is unclear. Germline V lookup: CDR1 SGHRS, CDR2 YFSETQ. This CDR3 has 13 amino acids. Trimming cost V 4 bases and J 4 bases, with 9 bases left between them.

This chain links TRBV5-1 with TRBJ2-7, with 11 bases aligning to TRBD2. This CDR3 region has 14 residues. CDR1 is SGHRS and CDR2 is YFSETQ in the germline V gene. V was pared by 2 bases and J by 5 bases, with 3 bases of the junction left unmatched. Written as DNA, the CDR3 is TGCGCCAGCAGCTTTACTAGCGGGAGTAACGAGCAGTACTTC. Amino acid sequence: CASSFTSGSNEQYF.

The rearrangement links TRBV2 to TRBJ2-2, with 11 bases lining up with TRBD2. Germline loops: CDR1 SNHLY, CDR2 FYNNEI. J was trimmed by 4 bases and V by 7 bases; bases with no gene match: 11. This CDR3 is built from 17 residues. CDR3 sequence: CASTGLAGSQGTGELFF. CDR3 sequence (DNA): TGTGCCAGCACCGGACTAGCGGGCTCCCAGGGCACCGGGGAGCTGTTTTTT.

This chain links TRBV2 with TRBJ1-5; unclear D gene. From germline, CDR1 is SNHLY and CDR2 FYNNEI. CDR3 length equals 15 residues. Trimming pared 2 bases from V and 1 base from J, leaving 9 bases between. The CDR3 DNA reads as TGTGCCAGCAGTGAAAGGAGGCCGAGCAATCAGCCCCAGCATTTT. It encodes CASSERRPSNQPQHF.

The V gene is TRBV10-3, the J gene TRBJ2-7; TRBD2 agrees at 9 bases. J was trimmed by 6 bases and V by 10 bases; bases with no gene match: 10. Germline V gene sequence: CDR1 ENHRY, CDR2 SYGVKD. The CDR3 runs to 13 residues. Here the CDR3 DNA reads TGTGCCACCAGGACTAGCGAGTTTAGCGAGCAGTACTTC. This translates into CATRTSEFSEQYF.

This clonotype turned up a few times. V is TRBV6-5 and J is TRBJ2-3, with D unclear. V dropped 2 bases and J dropped 6 bases, with 15 bases sitting between them. The CDR3 runs 15 residues. Looked up from germline, CDR1 is MNHEY and CDR2 is SVGAGI. DNA of the CDR3: TGTGCCAGCAGTTACCTGATCGCAGGTGCCGATACGCAGTATTTT. This codes for CASSYLIAGADTQYF.

This clonotype has more than one count but fewer than ten. The V call is TRBV11-2, the J call TRBJ2-7; TRBD2 agrees at 12 bases. Germline V gives CDR1 SGHAT, CDR2 FQNNGV. The CDR3 consists of 15 residues. V gave up 5 bases and J gave up 3 bases; unmatched junction bases: 5. The CDR3 bases are TGTGCCAGCAGCGCCGGGACTAGCGGGTTCTACGAGCAGTACTTC. It translates to CASSAGTSGFYEQYF.

This clonotype was seen a handful of times. This chain joins TRBV20-1 and TRBJ2-7, with 7 bases aligning to TRBD1. V shed 2 bases and J 7 bases; nucleotides not matched to a gene: 11. Germline loops: CDR1 DFQATT, CDR2 SNEGSKA (reference sequence). The CDR3 has 14 residues. This CDR3 reads CSARNLRGRWEQYF. CDR3 sequence (DNA): TGCAGTGCTAGAAATTTGAGGGGGCGATGGGAGCAGTACTTC.

The chain has TRBV24-1 and TRBJ2-3; the D is unclear. The germline V and J ends were trimmed by 3 bases and 0 bases, with 9 bases remaining between them. The length of the CDR3 is 15 residues. Germline V gene sequence: CDR1 KGHDR, CDR2 SFDVKD. Written as DNA, the CDR3 is TGTGCCACCAGTGATGAGCAGACCAGCACAGATACGCAGTATTTT. This gives the protein CATSDEQTSTDTQYF.